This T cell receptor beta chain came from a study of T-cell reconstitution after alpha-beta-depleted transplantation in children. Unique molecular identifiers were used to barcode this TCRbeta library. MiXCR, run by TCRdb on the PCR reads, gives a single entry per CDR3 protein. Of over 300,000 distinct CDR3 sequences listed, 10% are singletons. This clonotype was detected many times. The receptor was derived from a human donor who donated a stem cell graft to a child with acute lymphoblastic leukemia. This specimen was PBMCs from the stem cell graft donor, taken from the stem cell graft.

The DNA of the CDR3 is TGTGCCAGCAGCACGGGACAGAGGTCAACCGGGGAGCTGTTTTTT. Residues: CASSTGQRSTGELFF. The rearrangement joins TRBV7-2 to TRBJ2-2, with 7 bases matching TRBD1. V lost 5 bases to trimming and J lost 5 bases; unmatched junction nucleotides: 8. The length of the CDR3 is 15 residues. CDR1 and CDR2 (germline): SGHTA, FQGNSA.